This T cell receptor (beta chain) is from a study of fetal regulatory T cell absence and autoimmunity. Broader study findings: In IPEX syndrome, oligoclonal enrichment was read as supporting prenatal antigen-driven autoimmunity in the pancreas.

Germline CDR1 and CDR2: SGDLS and YYNGEE. CDR3 size: 15 residues. After removal of 2 bases from V and 3 bases from J, the junction contained 5 bases not matched to a gene. Worth noting for this clone: What it binds is not known.

The method was immunoSEQ multiplex PCR; TCRdb's version includes in-frame clones alone and lacks a portion of them. The sample shows around 45,000 clones, about 80% of them seen only once. The V call is TRBV9, the J call TRBJ2-1, with 7 bases identical to TRBD2. The clonotype originates from a newborn boy with IPEX syndrome. Sequenced input: cord blood. The CDR3 DNA is TGTGCCAGCAGCGTGAGGCCTAGCGGCTACAATGAGCAGTTCTTC. It is translated as CASSVRPSGYNEQFF.